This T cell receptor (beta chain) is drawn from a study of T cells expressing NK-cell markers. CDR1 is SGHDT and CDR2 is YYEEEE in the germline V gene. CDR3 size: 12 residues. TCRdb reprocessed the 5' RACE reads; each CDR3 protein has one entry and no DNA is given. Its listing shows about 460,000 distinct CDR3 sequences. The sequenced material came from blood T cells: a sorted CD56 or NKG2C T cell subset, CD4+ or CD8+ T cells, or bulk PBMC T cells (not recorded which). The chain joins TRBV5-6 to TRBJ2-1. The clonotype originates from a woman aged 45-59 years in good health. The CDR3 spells CASSLVFYEQFF.